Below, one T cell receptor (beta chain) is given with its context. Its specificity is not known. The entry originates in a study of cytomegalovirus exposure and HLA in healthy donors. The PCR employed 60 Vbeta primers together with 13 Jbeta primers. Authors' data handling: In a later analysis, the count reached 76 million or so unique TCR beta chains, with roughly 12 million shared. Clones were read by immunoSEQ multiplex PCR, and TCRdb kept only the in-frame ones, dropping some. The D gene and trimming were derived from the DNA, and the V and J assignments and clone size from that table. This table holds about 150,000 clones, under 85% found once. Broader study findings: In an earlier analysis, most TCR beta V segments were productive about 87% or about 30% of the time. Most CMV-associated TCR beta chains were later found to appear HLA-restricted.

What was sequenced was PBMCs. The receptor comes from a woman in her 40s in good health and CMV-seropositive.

DNA of the CDR3: TGCGCCAGCAGCCCTTGGACAGCCTACGAGCAGTACTTC. Encoded protein: CASSPWTAYEQYF. The rearrangement uses TRBV4-1 and TRBJ2-7; TRBD1 might be the D (6 bases). The length of the CDR3 is 13 residues. Germline lookup yields CDR1 MGHRA and CDR2 YSYEKL. The V and J ends lost 4 bases and 2 bases respectively, with 9 bases between them.